This T cell receptor (beta chain) was found in a study of T-cell reconstitution after alpha-beta-depleted transplantation in children. Study-wide results and caveats: Where alpha-beta T cells came from about two months after transplant was reportedly several hundred expanded graft clones. Recipient T cells and thymic progenitors that survived were the source of the high TCRbeta diversity seen at day 60 in some patients.

This CDR3 contains 14 residues. V lost 0 bases and J lost 7, with 11 bases in between. Germline CDR1 reads MGHRA; CDR2 reads YSYEKL. This clonotype was detected many times. What it recognizes is unknown. Unique molecular identifiers tagged the TCRbeta library. TCRdb recomputed calls from the PCR reads with MiXCR, one row per CDR3 protein. The repertoire includes more than 75,000 distinct CDR3 sequences, about 22% of them detected once, and 20% to 25% sits in the top ten. This material consisted of PBMCs, taken before TCRalphabeta/CD19-depleted stem cell transplant. The rearrangement uses TRBV4-1 and TRBJ2-3; TRBD2 is a possible D gene (6 bases). The sequence derives from a boy aged 2-9 years with acute lymphoblastic leukemia, due to receive a stem cell transplant. The CDR3 reads CASSQDGGRYTQYF. CDR3 DNA sequence: TGCGCCAGCAGCCAAGATGGGGGGAGGTATACGCAGTATTTT.